The 9 T cell receptor beta chains below all came from one sample that was sequenced in a study of control samples from healthy donors and cancer patients. Produced via immunoSEQ multiplex PCR; TCRdb's table is partial and in-frame only. The repertoire holds approximately 100,000 clones, with around 89% as singletons. Input material: blood. These receptors were obtained from a woman between 45 and 60 years old in good health.

The chain has TRBV4-1 and TRBJ2-2; TRBD2 agrees at 12 bases. V trimming: 4 bases; J trimming: 8 bases; junction bases outside the gene matches: 8. Germline CDR1 and CDR2: MGHRA and YSYEKL. The CDR3 has 16 residues. In nucleotides, the CDR3 is TGCGCCAGCAGCCTTCGACTAGCGGGAGACTTAGGGGAGCTGTTTTTT. Encoded protein: CASSLRLAGDLGELFF.

The chain links TRBV7-2 to TRBJ1-2; 7 bases are shared with TRBD1. CDR3 length: 14 amino acids. V lost 5 bases, J lost 0 bases, and 3 bases stayed unmatched. CDR1 is SGHTA, CDR2 FQGNSA, per germline. In nucleotides, the CDR3 is TGTGCCAGCAGCCCCGGGACAGCTAACTATGGCTACACCTTC. Translation: CASSPGTANYGYTF.

V is TRBV11-2 and J is TRBJ2-5; TRBD2 matches at 13 bases. Germline lookup yields CDR1 SGHAT and CDR2 FQNNGV. The CDR3 consists of 16 residues. Trimming removed 7 bases from V and 5 bases from J; junction bases left unmatched: 10. This CDR3 is CASKPLAGGPPETQYF. In DNA, the CDR3 is TGTGCCAGCAAGCCACTAGCGGGGGGGCCTCCGGAGACCCAGTACTTC.

The chain recombines TRBV7-9 with TRBJ1-3; D is uncertain. Germline CDR1 and CDR2: SEHNR and FQNEAQ (reference sequence). Trimming pared 1 base from V and 3 bases from J, leaving 10 bases between. This CDR3 region has 15 residues. Written as DNA, the CDR3 is TGTGCCAGCAGCTTAGTGCGCGACCGTGGAAACACCATATATTTT. Translation gives CASSLVRDRGNTIYF.

In this sample, this clone turned up once. The chain carries TRBV20-1 and TRBJ2-1; no definite D call. In germline, CDR1 is DFQATT, CDR2 SNEGSKA (reference sequence). The V and J ends lost 6 bases and 10 bases respectively, with 10 bases between them. CDR3 size: 10 residues. The CDR3 sequence is CSARGREQFF. The CDR3 region has the DNA TGCAGTGCACGAGGACGAGAGCAGTTCTTC.

This clone was counted only a few times. This rearrangement joins TRBV19 to TRBJ2-3; 7 bases fit TRBD1. The V gene's germline CDR1 is LNHDA and CDR2 SQIVND (reference sequence). V shed 3 bases and J 6 bases; nucleotides not matched to a gene: 6. The CDR3 totals 14 residues. CDR3 DNA: TGTGCCAGTAGTATCCCCGACAGGGTGGATACGCAGTATTTT. Translated, it gives CASSIPDRVDTQYF.

This clone was recorded only once. V usage is TRBV14 and J usage is TRBJ1-6; D uncertain. V gave up 4 bases and J gave up 7 bases, with 11 bases separating them. This CDR3 has 14 amino acids. Germline V gene sequence: CDR1 SGHDN, CDR2 FVKESK. In DNA form, the CDR3 reads TGTGCCAGCAGCCCAGAGACAAGAAATTCACCCCTCCACTTT. This translates into CASSPETRNSPLHF.

This sequence joins TRBV29-1 and TRBJ1-1; D is uncertain. V was shortened by 4 bases and J by 0 bases, with 9 bases between the two germline ends. Per the germline V gene, CDR1 is SQVTM and CDR2 is ANQGSEA. The CDR3 has 13 residues. The DNA of the CDR3 is TGCAGCGTTGTAAGGCGACTGAACACTGAAGCTTTCTTT. Translation: CSVVRRLNTEAFF.

The chain links TRBV5-4 to TRBJ2-3; D tentatively reads TRBD1 or TRBD2 (5 bases each). V lost 4 bases, J lost 0 bases, and 15 bases lay in between. The CDR3 spans 16 residues. Germline V lookup: CDR1 SGHNT, CDR2 YYREEE (reference sequence). Here the CDR3 DNA reads TGTGCCAGCAGCCGAGGGACCAGAACTAGCACAGATACGCAGTATTTT. Its translation is CASSRGTRTSTDTQYF.